Included here is one T cell receptor (beta chain) sequence, with context. Its antigen is as yet unknown. This entry belongs to a study of response to subunit inactivated influenza vaccine. The study's findings and limits: Each seasonal influenza vaccination, the authors suggested, recruits few new T cells.

The CDR3 is made up of 15 amino acids. The V segment lost 8 bases and the J segment 1 base; nucleotides outside the gene matches: 6. Germline assignment: CDR1 MNHNS and CDR2 SASEGT. TCRdb passed the RT-PCR reads through MiXCR, listing each CDR3 protein once. Of about 700,000 distinct CDR3 sequences in the sample, more than 11% were seen once. This sample comprised PBMCs from blood, obtained 14 days before vaccination. The J gene is TRBJ2-2, the V gene TRBV6-1, with 8 bases that match TRBD1. This TCR was recovered from a man aged 45-65 years who received an inactivated influenza vaccine. In DNA, the CDR3 is TGTGCCAGCTGGACAGGGTACTTGAACACCGGGGAGCTGTTTTTT. It encodes CASWTGYLNTGELFF.